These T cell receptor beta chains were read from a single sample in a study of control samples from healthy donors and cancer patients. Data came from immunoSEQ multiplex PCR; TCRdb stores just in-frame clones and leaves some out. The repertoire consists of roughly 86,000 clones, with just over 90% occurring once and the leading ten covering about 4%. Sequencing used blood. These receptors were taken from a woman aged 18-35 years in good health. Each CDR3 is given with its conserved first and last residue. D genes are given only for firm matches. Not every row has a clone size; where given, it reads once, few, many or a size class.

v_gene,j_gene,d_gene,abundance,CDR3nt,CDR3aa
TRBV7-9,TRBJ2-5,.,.,TGTGCCAGCAGCTTAGGGACCGGGACCTTGTTTAAAGAGACCCAGTACTTC,CASSLGTGTLFKETQYF
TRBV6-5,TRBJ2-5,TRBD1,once,TGTGCCAGCAGTTTCGTGGGACAGGGGGTACAAGAGACCCAGTACTTC,CASSFVGQGVQETQYF
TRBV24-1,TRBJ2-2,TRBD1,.,TGTGCCACCAGTGACCCGGGACAGCTGAACACCGGGGAGCTGTTTTTT,CATSDPGQLNTGELFF
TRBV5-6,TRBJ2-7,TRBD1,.,TGTGCCAGCGCCAGGGGGCTCGAGCAGTACTTC,CASARGLEQYF
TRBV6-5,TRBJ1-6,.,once,TGTGCCAGCAGTTACTCACCAGGGCTGGATTCACCCCTCCACTTT,CASSYSPGLDSPLHF
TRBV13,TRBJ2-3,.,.,TGTGCCAGCAGCTTTGGGGTCACTTTAGGATATAGCACAGATACGCAGTATTTT,CASSFGVTLGYSTDTQYF
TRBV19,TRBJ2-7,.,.,TGTGCCAGTAGCCCCGGCAACGCGGCCTACGAGCAGTACTTC,CASSPGNAAYEQYF
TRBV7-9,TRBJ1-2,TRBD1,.,TGTGCCAGCAGCTTGTCCTACGGGACAGGGGATTCGTCTGGCTACACCTTC,CASSLSYGTGDSSGYTF
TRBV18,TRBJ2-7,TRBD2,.,TGTGCCAGCTCATCCGGGACTAGAGACGAGCAGTACTTC,CASSSGTRDEQYF
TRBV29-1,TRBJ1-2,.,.,TGCAGCGTGGAAACGGGGAGTGCAAGGGGCAGTGGCTACACCTTC,CSVETGSARGSGYTF
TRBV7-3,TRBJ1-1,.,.,TGTGCCAGCAGCCTCCAGGGGCAATCGGCTTTCTTT,CASSLQGQSAFF
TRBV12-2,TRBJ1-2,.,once,TGTGCAAGTCGCCCCCGTCGACAGGGTTGGCCTCGCGGCTACACCTTC,CASRPRRQGWPRGYTF
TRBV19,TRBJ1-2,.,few,TGTGCCAGTAGTGCCATGGATGTTAACTATGGCTACACCTTC,CASSAMDVNYGYTF
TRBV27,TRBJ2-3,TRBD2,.,TGTGCCAGCAGCCTGGGACTAAACACAGATACGCAGTATTTT,CASSLGLNTDTQYF
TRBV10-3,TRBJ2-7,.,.,TGTGTCATCAGTGAACAGGACAGCTCCTACGAGCAGTACTTC,CVISEQDSSYEQYF
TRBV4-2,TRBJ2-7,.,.,TGTGCCAGCAGCCAAGAGTTGGCTAAAAGCTCCTACGAGCAGTACTTC,CASSQELAKSSYEQYF
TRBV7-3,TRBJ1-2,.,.,TGTGCCAGCAGCCCGGGACCTAACTATGGCTACACCTTC,CASSPGPNYGYTF
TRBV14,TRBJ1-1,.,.,TGTGCCAGCAGCCAACAGCGGAACACTGAAGCTTTCTTT,CASSQQRNTEAFF
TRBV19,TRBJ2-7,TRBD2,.,TGTGCCAGTAGTGAGGGACTAGCGGGGGGCCCCCTGGGTGAGCAGTACTTC,CASSEGLAGGPLGEQYF
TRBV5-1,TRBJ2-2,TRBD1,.,TGCGCCACCGCGGACAGGGTGAACACCGGGGAGCTGTTTTTT,CATADRVNTGELFF
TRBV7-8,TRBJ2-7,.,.,TGTGCCAGCAGCCTGGTCTCCTACGAGCAGTACTTC,CASSLVSYEQYF
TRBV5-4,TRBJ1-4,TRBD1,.,TGTGCCAGCAGTGGGGACGGACAGGGTATGGAAAAACTGTTTTTT,CASSGDGQGMEKLFF
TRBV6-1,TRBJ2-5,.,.,TGTGCCAGCAGTGAAGTGTTGACAGACCAAGAGACCCAGTACTTC,CASSEVLTDQETQYF
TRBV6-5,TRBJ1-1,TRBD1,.,TGTGCCAGCAGTTTTGGGACAGGGAGGATGGGTGAAGCTTTCTTT,CASSFGTGRMGEAFF
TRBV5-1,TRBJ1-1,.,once,TGCGCCAGCAGCTTGGTAGTGGGGGCCGGTGAAGCTTTCTTT,CASSLVVGAGEAFF
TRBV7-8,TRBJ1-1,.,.,TGTGCCAGCAGCTTAGCAGGGGTCAGGGCTGAAGCTTTCTTT,CASSLAGVRAEAFF
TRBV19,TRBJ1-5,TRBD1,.,TGTGCCAGTAGGGCCCGGGACAGGGGGTTCCGGCAGCCCCAGCATTTT,CASRARDRGFRQPQHF
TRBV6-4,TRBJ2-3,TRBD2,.,TGTGCCAGCAGTGATTCGCAGCGGGAGAAACCAGATACGCAGTATTTT,CASSDSQREKPDTQYF
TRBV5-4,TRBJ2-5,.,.,TGTGCCAGCAGCTTACCCCTGGGGAGGGGGCACCTGGGGGAACAAGAGACCCAGTACTTC,CASSLPLGRGHLGEQETQYF